The rows below give T cell receptor beta chains drawn from one sample of a study of OX40 agonist ivuxolimab in advanced cancers. Data came from immunoSEQ multiplex PCR; TCRdb stores just in-frame clones and leaves some out. The table has 55,000 or so clones, 70% to 90% seen once; the top ten hold 6.5% to 7.5%. This specimen was CD4+ or CD8+ T cells sorted from blood, taken in a trial of the OX40 agonist ivuxolimab. Receptors were obtained from an adult with an advanced solid tumor such as melanoma, head and neck, liver or kidney cancer. The CDR3 runs from the conserved cysteine through the conserved F or W. The D gene is left open where the match is weak. Only some rows state a clone size, as once, few, many or a class for expanded clones.

clone_size j_call v_call d_call cdr3_aa cdr3_nt
once TRBJ2-3 TRBV7-2 - CASSRLPLGGADTQYF TGTGCCAGCAGCCGTCTTCCCCTCGGGGGCGCGGATACGCAGTATTTT
- TRBJ1-1 TRBV29-1 TRBD1 CSVTRQGTEAFF TGCAGCGTCACAAGACAGGGTACTGAAGCTTTCTTT
- TRBJ2-7 TRBV6-6 - CASSYRVDTDEQYF TGTGCCAGCAGTTACCGGGTTGACACCGACGAGCAGTACTTC
- TRBJ1-5 TRBV6-1 - CASSADYSNQPQHF TGTGCCAGCAGTGCAGACTATAGCAATCAGCCCCAGCATTTT
- TRBJ2-5 TRBV5-1 TRBD1 CASSVQPGGQETQYF TGCGCCAGCAGCGTCCAACCAGGGGGCCAAGAGACCCAGTACTTC
- TRBJ1-4 TRBV10-3 - CAISESRAGINEKLFF TGTGCCATCAGTGAGTCGAGGGCTGGGATTAATGAAAAACTGTTTTTT
- TRBJ1-5 TRBV19 - CASSTSTTSYNNQPQHF TGTGCCAGTAGTACGTCGACCACAAGTTATAACAATCAGCCTCAGCATTTT
- TRBJ2-5 TRBV4-1 - CASSQVGGGGTQYF TGCGCCAGCAGCCAAGTTGGGGGGGGCGGGACCCAGTACTTC
- TRBJ2-5 TRBV9 TRBD2 CASSVMAEVAGPQETQYF TGTGCCAGCAGCGTAATGGCGGAGGTAGCGGGGCCCCAAGAGACCCAGTACTTC
- TRBJ1-6 TRBV30 - CAWSGLSYNSPLHF TGTGCCTGGAGCGGCCTCTCCTATAATTCACCCCTCCACTTT
- TRBJ2-2 TRBV7-3 - CASSLIGDTGELFF TGTGCCAGCAGCTTAATCGGGGACACCGGGGAGCTGTTTTTT
- TRBJ1-1 TRBV25-1 - CASSKVTGGNTEAFF TGTGCCAGCTCCAAAGTAACGGGGGGAAACACTGAAGCTTTCTTT
- TRBJ2-1 TRBV27 TRBD1 CASSQNRGQGEQFF TGTGCCAGCAGTCAAAACAGGGGGCAGGGTGAGCAGTTCTTC
- TRBJ1-1 TRBV11-2 - CASNLAGGENEAFF TGTGCCAGCAACTTAGCTGGGGGGGAGAATGAAGCTTTCTTT
- TRBJ2-5 TRBV6-6 - CASSYGAGVETQYF TGTGCCAGCAGTTACGGGGCAGGGGTGGAGACCCAGTACTTC
once TRBJ2-6 TRBV27 - CASSSWGSGANVLTF TGTGCCAGCAGTTCATGGGGGTCTGGGGCCAACGTCCTGACTTTC
- TRBJ2-5 TRBV4-1 - CASSRIAVSETQYF TGCGCCAGCAGCCGGATAGCGGTGTCAGAGACCCAGTACTTC
- TRBJ2-2 TRBV7-9 TRBD2 CASRPAGGSTGELFF TGTGCCAGCCGACCAGCGGGGGGATCCACCGGGGAGCTGTTTTTT
- TRBJ2-7 TRBV2 - CASSPGTNSGLYEQYF TGTGCCAGCAGTCCCGGGACGAATAGCGGACTATACGAGCAGTACTTC
- TRBJ1-1 TRBV6-5 - CASSPAATNTEAFF TGTGCCAGCAGTCCCGCAGCCACGAACACTGAAGCTTTCTTT
- TRBJ1-6 TRBV2 - CATQTSSYNSPLHF TGTGCCACTCAAACGAGCTCCTATAATTCACCCCTCCACTTT
- TRBJ1-4 TRBV7-9 - CASSSGIPNEKLFF TGTGCCAGCAGCTCCGGGATTCCTAATGAAAAACTGTTTTTT
- TRBJ1-5 TRBV2 TRBD1 CASSLGQGRQPQHF TGTGCCAGCAGTCTAGGACAGGGCAGGCAGCCCCAGCATTTT
once TRBJ2-6 TRBV6-1 - CASKNSGANVLTF TGTGCCAGCAAGAACTCTGGGGCCAACGTCCTGACTTTC
few TRBJ2-3 TRBV12-5 TRBD2 CASGTGGTSGGADTQYF TGTGCTAGTGGCACCGGAGGGACTAGCGGGGGGGCAGATACGCAGTATTTT
- TRBJ2-7 TRBV12-5 TRBD2 CASGPSGGWDYEQYF TGTGCTAGTGGTCCCAGCGGGGGGTGGGACTACGAGCAGTACTTC
- TRBJ1-2 TRBV21-1 - CASSPRDARENYGYTF TGTGCCAGCAGCCCCCGGGACGCGAGGGAAAACTATGGCTACACCTTC
- TRBJ1-5 TRBV27 TRBD1 CASSIRQGDQPQHF TGTGCCAGCAGTATAAGACAGGGGGATCAGCCCCAGCATTTT
- TRBJ1-5 TRBV7-9 TRBD1 CASSVDRGNQPQHF TGTGCCAGCAGCGTGGACAGGGGAAATCAGCCCCAGCATTTT
- TRBJ1-5 TRBV7-2 - CASSLAEQGRGQPQHF TGTGCCAGCAGCTTAGCTGAACAGGGAAGGGGCCAGCCCCAGCATTTT
few TRBJ1-1 TRBV18 - CASSGGLNTEAFF TGTGCCAGCTCAGGGGGTTTGAACACTGAAGCTTTCTTT
- TRBJ1-4 TRBV18 - CASSPQGTGGNEKLFF TGTGCCAGCTCACCACAGGGGACGGGCGGCAATGAAAAACTGTTTTTT
- TRBJ2-7 TRBV30 TRBD2 CAWSVRLAGYEQYF TGTGCCTGGAGTGTGCGACTAGCGGGGTACGAGCAGTACTTC
- TRBJ2-6 TRBV29-1 - CSVTLHSGANVLTF TGCAGCGTTACACTCCACTCTGGGGCCAACGTCCTGACTTTC
- TRBJ2-3 TRBV29-1 - CSVQSDRDTQYF TGCAGCGTTCAAAGCGACAGGGATACGCAGTATTTT
- TRBJ2-7 TRBV18 TRBD1 CASSTWDRGDEQYF TGTGCCAGCTCAACTTGGGACAGGGGGGACGAGCAGTACTTC
few TRBJ1-2 TRBV6-6 - CASSYSLVSGYTF TGTGCCAGCAGTTACTCGTTGGTTAGTGGCTACACCTTC
- TRBJ1-1 TRBV19 - CASTVDPRGTEAFF TGCGCCAGTACCGTGGACCCAAGGGGCACTGAAGCTTTCTTT
- TRBJ1-4 TRBV5-1 TRBD1 CASSPGQAGEKLFF TGCGCCAGCAGCCCCGGACAGGCTGGGGAAAAACTGTTTTTT